These 30 T cell receptor beta chains share one sample of origin, sequenced in a study of cytomegalovirus exposure and HLA in healthy donors. The PCR ran on 60 Vbeta and 13 Jbeta primers. The method was immunoSEQ multiplex PCR; TCRdb's version includes in-frame clones alone and lacks a portion of them. The sample lists about 220,000 clones; 76% were seen once. Specimen: PBMCs. All receptors derive from a man between 18 and 29 years old in good health and CMV-seronegative.

The rearrangement links TRBV7-9 to TRBJ2-7; 7 bases match TRBD2. Germline V gene lookup returns CDR1 SEHNR and CDR2 FQNEAQ (reference sequence). The CDR3 length is 16 residues. J gave up 0 bases and V 1 base, and 6 bases lay outside the gene matches. The CDR3 loop is CASSLESGGSSYEQYF. The CDR3 bases are TGTGCCAGCAGCTTAGAATCGGGAGGCAGCTCCTACGAGCAGTACTTC.

In this sample, this clone turned up once. The chain employs TRBV30 and TRBJ2-7; 9 bases agree with TRBD2. V shed 1 base and J 6 bases; nucleotides not matched to a gene: 7. Germline-derived CDR1 and CDR2 are GTSNPN and SVGIG (reference sequence). CDR3 length equals 14 residues. Here the CDR3 reads CAWSEGLAKGEQYF. As DNA, the CDR3 is TGTGCCTGGAGTGAAGGACTAGCGAAGGGCGAGCAGTACTTC.

The chain uses TRBV7-9 and TRBJ1-1; D uncertain. This CDR3 region has 11 residues. Germline assignment: CDR1 SEHNR and CDR2 FQNEAQ (reference sequence). V lost 8 bases and J 10 bases, leaving 14 bases between the germline ends. CDR3 sequence (DNA): TGTGCCAGCTCCGAACTGCCTCTAGCTTTCTTT. Translation gives CASSELPLAFF. The full variable domain, its missing parts supplied by reference TRBV7-9 and TRBJ1-1, is DTGVSQNPRHKITKRGQNVTFRCDPISEHNRLYWYRQTLGQGPEFLTYFQNEAQLEKSRLLSDRFSAERPKGSFSTLEIQRTEQGDSAMYLCASSELPLAFFGQGTRLTVV.

This clone was seen just once. The chain recombines TRBV9 with TRBJ1-1, with D hard to call. Germline V gene lookup returns CDR1 SGDLS and CDR2 YYNGEE. V lost 3 bases to trimming and J lost 1 base, with 10 bases between them. The CDR3 has 14 residues. The CDR3 reads CASSADAGNTEAFF. The CDR3 region has the DNA TGTGCCAGCAGCGCCGATGCAGGGAACACTGAAGCTTTCTTT.

The V gene is TRBV19, the J gene TRBJ2-7, with unresolved D. V was trimmed by 2 bases and J by 0 bases, leaving 8 bases between them. Looked up from germline, CDR1 is LNHDA and CDR2 is SQIVND (reference sequence). The CDR3 is made up of 14 amino acids. As DNA, the CDR3 is TGTGCCAGTAGTATAACGGGTAGCTCCTACGAGCAGTACTTC. It yields the protein CASSITGSSYEQYF.

This chain uses TRBV6-5 with TRBJ1-5; 7 bases match TRBD1. This CDR3 is built from 14 residues. V lost 6 bases to trimming and J lost 2 bases; unmatched junction nucleotides: 4. The germline V gene encodes CDR1 MNHEY and CDR2 SVGAGI. CDR3 in DNA: TGTGCCAGCAGACGCGGACAGGGCAATCAGCCCCAGCATTTT. It specifies CASRRGQGNQPQHF.

This clone turned up a few times. The V gene is TRBV6-5, the J gene TRBJ1-2; D ambiguous. Germline CDR1 is MNHEY and CDR2 is SVGAGI. This CDR3 has 11 amino acids. Deletions cut 5 bases from V and 5 bases from J, with 6 bases between. This CDR3 reads CASSKTYGYTF. For the CDR3, the DNA is TGTGCCAGCAGTAAGACTTATGGCTACACCTTC.

Notes on this clone: An end of the junction differs from the germline gene, which may be a read error. The chain carries TRBV5-1 and TRBJ2-4, with TRBD2 matching over 10 bases. CDR3 size: 22 residues. CDR1 and CDR2 from the germline V gene are SGHRS and YFSETQ. CDR3 loop: CASSLGRGGLAGADLAKNIQCF. For the CDR3, the DNA is TGCGCCAGCAGCTTGGGTCGGGGGGGTCTAGCGGGAGCCGACCTAGCCAAAAACATTCAGTGCTTC.

The rearrangement joins TRBV7-9 to TRBJ1-3; D not certain. Germline CDR1 reads SEHNR; CDR2 reads FQNEAQ (reference sequence). This CDR3 has 14 residues. Deletions cut 3 bases from V and 1 base from J, with 7 bases between. CDR3 sequence reads: CASSFPGSGNTIYF. The CDR3 nucleotides read TGTGCCAGCAGCTTTCCAGGTTCTGGAAACACCATATATTTT.

V is TRBV21-1 and J is TRBJ2-5; the table's D call of TRBD1 was not tested on the DNA. TRBV21-1 is a listed pseudogene. The CDR3 runs 12 residues. CDR3 amino acids: CAGPQGQETQYF. CDR3 DNA sequence: TGTGCCGGGCCCCAGGGACAAGAGACCCAGTACTTC.

A remark on this clone: This sample also contains other DNA sequences that code for the same CDR3. The chain joins TRBV28 to TRBJ1-5; TRBD1 matches 7 bases. Trimming cost V 6 bases and J 0 bases; bases outside gene matches: 11. The CDR3 loop spans 17 amino acids. Per the germline V gene, CDR1 is MDHEN and CDR2 is SYDVKM. CDR3 region: CASSSLRDRNSNQPQHF. For the CDR3, the DNA is TGTGCCAGCAGCTCCCTTCGGGACAGAAATAGCAATCAGCCCCAGCATTTT.

The CDR3: CASTDRATTEAFF. For the CDR3, the DNA is TGTGCCAGCACCGACAGGGCAACCACTGAAGCTTTCTTT. The chain is built from TRBV6-1 and TRBJ1-1; 7 nucleotides agree with TRBD1. Losses at the gene ends were 7 bases for V and 4 bases for J; bases not matched to a gene: 6. The CDR3 consists of 13 residues. Looked up from germline, CDR1 is MNHNS and CDR2 is SASEGT.

This clone was seen a handful of times. This rearrangement joins TRBV5-4 to TRBJ2-6; possibly TRBD1 for D (6 bases). CDR1 is SGHNT and CDR2 is YYREEE in the germline V gene (reference sequence). The CDR3 is 15 amino acids. With 0 bases removed from V and 2 bases from J, the gap between germline ends came to 6 bases. The CDR3: CASSLEGAGANVLTF. The CDR3 coding sequence is TGTGCCAGCAGCTTGGAGGGGGCTGGGGCCAACGTCCTGACTTTC.

The CDR3 bases are TGTGCCAGCAGTTACGGGCGGGGCCTGAACACCGGGGAGCTGTTTTTT. The encoded protein is CASSYGRGLNTGELFF. The V gene is TRBV6-5, the J gene TRBJ2-2; TRBD2 might be the D (6 bases). V lost 2 bases and J lost 1, with 11 bases in between. The CDR3 extends over 16 amino acids. Germline V gives CDR1 MNHEY, CDR2 SVGAGI.

Turning to this clone: This specimen includes other DNA sequences encoding the same CDR3. The chain combines TRBV5-1 with TRBJ2-7, with TRBD1 matching over 11 bases. Germline values: CDR1 SGHRS, CDR2 YFSETQ. The CDR3 has 14 amino acids. V lost 4 bases, J lost 4 bases, and 4 bases stayed unmatched. CDR3 nucleotide sequence: TGCGCCAGCAGCAGGGGACAGGGGGGGTACGAGCAGTACTTC. It codes for CASSRGQGGYEQYF.

This chain joins TRBV19 and TRBJ2-7; 10 positions agree with TRBD1. Per germline, CDR1 LNHDA and CDR2 SQIVND (reference sequence). Germline trimming cut 4 bases from V and 5 bases from J; bases unmatched to any gene: 8. The CDR3 is 15 residues long. The CDR3 spells CASSKRRDRGNEQYF. For the CDR3, the DNA is TGTGCCAGTAGTAAACGCCGGGACAGGGGCAACGAGCAGTACTTC.

This clone showed up just a few times. The chain carries TRBV7-9 and TRBJ1-1, with a possible D match to TRBD1 (6 bases). Trimming took off 2 bases at V and 0 bases at J, with 10 bases between the two ends. CDR1 SEHNR and CDR2 FQNEAQ come from the germline V gene (reference sequence). The CDR3 runs to 15 residues. CDR3 residues: CASSLRQVVNTEAFF. DNA of the CDR3: TGTGCCAGCAGCTTACGACAGGTTGTGAACACTGAAGCTTTCTTT. The variable domain in full, completed from reference TRBV7-9 and TRBJ1-1, reads DTGVSQNPRHKITKRGQNVTFRCDPISEHNRLYWYRQTLGQGPEFLTYFQNEAQLEKSRLLSDRFSAERPKGSFSTLEIQRTEQGDSAMYLCASSLRQVVNTEAFFGQGTRLTVV.

The chain links TRBV6-1 to TRBJ1-5; D is unresolved. The CDR3 totals 13 residues. The germline V gene encodes CDR1 MNHNS and CDR2 SASEGT. The V and J ends lost 6 bases and 5 bases respectively, with 11 bases between them. The DNA of the CDR3 is TGTGCCAGCAGCTTCCAGTATTATCAGCCCCAGCATTTT. This gives the protein CASSFQYYQPQHF.

The chain couples TRBV4-1 to TRBJ2-7; maybe TRBD1 (5 bases). V dropped 1 base and J dropped 3 bases, with 13 bases sitting between them. Germline-derived CDR1 and CDR2 are MGHRA and YSYEKL. CDR3 length equals 15 residues. The CDR3 here is CASSQGPGLSYEQYF. The CDR3 DNA follows: TGCGCCAGCAGCCAAGGGCCAGGGTTGAGCTACGAGCAGTACTTC.

The chain combines TRBV30 with TRBJ1-1; 7 positions match TRBD1. This CDR3 has 12 amino acids. Trimming cost V 4 bases and J 5 bases; bases outside gene matches: 4. Germline assignment: CDR1 GTSNPN and CDR2 SVGIG (reference sequence). The CDR3 DNA follows: TGTGCCTGGACCCCGGACAGGACTGAAGCTTTCTTT. Its translation: CAWTPDRTEAFF. Full variable domain (missing parts from reference TRBV30 and TRBJ1-1): SQTIHQWPATLVQPVGSPLSLECTVEGTSNPNLYWYRQAAGRGLQLLFYSVGIGQISSEVPQNLSASRPQDRQFILSSKKLLLSDSGFYLCAWTPDRTEAFFGQGTRLTVV.

This chain joins TRBV6-5 and TRBJ2-7, with D perhaps TRBD1 (5 bases). The CDR3 is 13 amino acids. CDR1 is MNHEY and CDR2 is SVGAGI in the germline V gene. V was trimmed by 10 bases and J by 6 bases, leaving 19 bases between them. CDR3 region: CATWKGSFGEQYF. The DNA of the CDR3 is TGTGCCACCTGGAAGGGGTCCTTCGGCGAGCAGTACTTC.

The V gene is TRBV27, the J gene TRBJ2-3; 9 nucleotides agree with TRBD1. The CDR3 loop spans 14 amino acids. With V trimmed by 1 base and J by 5 bases, 1 base remained unmatched. Germline values: CDR1 MNHEY, CDR2 SMNVEV (reference sequence). The CDR3 spells CASSLLTGGDTQYF. The CDR3 DNA follows: TGTGCCAGCAGTTTATTGACAGGGGGAGATACGCAGTATTTT.

The sample holds a few counts of this clone. A read error may produce the germline difference seen at one junction end. J is TRBJ2-4 and V is TRBV6-5, with a possible D match to TRBD2 (6 bases). Germline V CDR1 and CDR2: MNHEY, SVGAGI. This CDR3 spans 14 amino acids. The CDR3 sequence: CASSISGAQNIQYF. The CDR3 DNA follows: TGTGCCAGCAGTATATCGGGAGCCCAAAACATTCAGTACTTC.

V and J are TRBV19 and TRBJ2-2; 8 nucleotides align to TRBD2. Germline CDR1 is LNHDA and CDR2 is SQIVND (reference sequence). Trimming at V came to 5 bases and at J to 2 bases, leaving 4 bases not matched to a gene. The CDR3 extends over 15 amino acids. In DNA, the CDR3 is TGTGCCAGTAGTTTTAGCGGGGTCAACACCGGGGAGCTGTTTTTT. It is translated as CASSFSGVNTGELFF.

The rearrangement joins TRBV18 to TRBJ2-7; maybe TRBD1 (6 bases). Germline CDR1 reads KGHSH; CDR2 reads LQKENI. Trimming removed 4 bases at V and 4 bases at J, with 17 bases between. CDR3 length: 15 amino acids. The CDR3 bases are TGTGCCAGCTCACAGTTATCAGGGGATCCGTACGAGCAGTACTTC. Translation gives CASSQLSGDPYEQYF.

This clone was seen only once. The chain carries TRBV7-3 and TRBJ1-3; D not certain. Germline V gives CDR1 SGHTA, CDR2 FQGTGA. V was cut by 3 bases and J by 8 bases, with 14 bases left in between. The CDR3 extends over 14 amino acids. CDR3 residues: CASSFGQAGDTIYF. In nucleotides, the CDR3 is TGTGCCAGCAGCTTCGGTCAGGCTGGCGACACCATATATTTT.

This sequence joins TRBV5-5 and TRBJ2-7; 14 bases align to TRBD2. CDR1 and CDR2 from the germline V gene are SGHKS and YYEKEE (reference sequence). The trim removed 4 bases at V and 2 bases at J, leaving 2 bases unmatched. CDR3 length: 15 residues. The CDR3 is CASSMGLAGAYEQYF. DNA of the CDR3: TGTGCCAGCAGCATGGGACTAGCGGGGGCCTACGAGCAGTACTTC.

This rearrangement joins TRBV6-5 to TRBJ2-1, with 8 positions matching TRBD1. J gave up 4 bases and V 5 bases, and 7 bases lay outside the gene matches. This CDR3 is 15 amino acids long. Germline V gene lookup returns CDR1 MNHEY and CDR2 SVGAGI. The CDR3 DNA follows: TGTGCCAGCAGTGGTACAGGGGGGTGGTACAATGAGCAGTTCTTC. Amino acid sequence: CASSGTGGWYNEQFF.

This chain joins TRBV10-3 and TRBJ1-5, with 7 bases matching TRBD1. The CDR3 is 14 residues long. The V gene's germline CDR1 is ENHRY and CDR2 SYGVKD. Trimming at V came to 2 bases and at J to 4 bases, leaving 2 bases not matched to a gene. The CDR3 sequence: CAISEAGGNQPQHF. CDR3 DNA: TGTGCCATCAGTGAGGCAGGGGGTAATCAGCCCCAGCATTTT.

This clone was detected only a few times. V and J are TRBV28 and TRBJ2-1; TRBD1 matches at 11 bases. The trim removed 5 bases at V and 9 bases at J, leaving 12 bases unmatched. CDR1 MDHEN and CDR2 SYDVKM come from the germline V gene. The CDR3 is made up of 16 amino acids. The DNA for the CDR3 is TGTGCCAGCAGTCTGGGTGGGACAGGGGGGCTGGGTGAGCAGTTCTTC. It yields the protein CASSLGGTGGLGEQFF.